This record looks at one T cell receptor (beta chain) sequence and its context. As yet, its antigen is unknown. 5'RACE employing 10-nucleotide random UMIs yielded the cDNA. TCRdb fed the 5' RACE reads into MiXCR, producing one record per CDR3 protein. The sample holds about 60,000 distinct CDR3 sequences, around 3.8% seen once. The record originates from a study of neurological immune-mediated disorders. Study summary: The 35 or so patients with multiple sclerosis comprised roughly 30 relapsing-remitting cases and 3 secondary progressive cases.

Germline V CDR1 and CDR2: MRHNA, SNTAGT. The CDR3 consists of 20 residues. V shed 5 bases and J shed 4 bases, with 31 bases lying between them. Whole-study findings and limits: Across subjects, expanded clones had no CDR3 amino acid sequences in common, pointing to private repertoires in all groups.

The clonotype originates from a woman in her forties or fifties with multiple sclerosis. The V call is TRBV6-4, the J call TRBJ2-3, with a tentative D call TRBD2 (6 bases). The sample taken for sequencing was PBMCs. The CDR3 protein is CASSPTGLIVRGITSDTQYF. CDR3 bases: TGTGCCAGCAGTCCAACGGGACTCATTGTTCGCGGGATTACCTCAGATACGCAGTATTTT.